This T cell receptor beta chain emerged from a study of beta chain features in type 1 diabetes. Whole-study results and caveats: Shorter TCRB CDR3s, moderately but significantly so, marked every one of the four CD4+ subsets in Type 1 diabetes patients.

Isolation of CD4+ naive, central memory, regulatory and stem cell-like memory cells was achieved by sorting via CD45RO/CCR7/CD25/CD127/CD95/CD27. The CDR3 has 14 amino acids. V trimming: 4 bases; J trimming: 5 bases; junction bases outside the gene matches: 7. Germline values: CDR1 SEHNR, CDR2 FQNEAQ (reference sequence). Every bit of the isolated RNA underwent reverse transcription, so sequencing read expressed TCRB transcripts. Deep immunoSEQ sequencing covered naive, central memory and regulatory T cell samples. Repertoires were generated with immunoSEQ multiplex PCR, while TCRdb's copy carries only in-frame clones and drops some. The sample yields roughly 150,000 clones, approximately 7.8% seen once. This clone turned up a few times. Antigen unknown.

Sequencing was performed on central memory CD4+ T cells from blood. The receptor was derived from a woman aged 40 to 50 with type 1 diabetes. The chain uses TRBV7-9 and TRBJ2-5; TRBD2 matches at 7 bases. As DNA, the CDR3 is TGTGCCAGCAGCTCCGGGGGGACTGGTGAGACCCAGTACTTC. Translating gives CASSSGGTGETQYF.